Following are 2 T cell receptor beta chains from one sample sequenced in a study of T cell changes during pregnancy in multiple sclerosis (dated by TCRdb to about 2019). Libraries came from the immunoSEQ multiplex PCR assay. Entries here come from immuneACCESS through TCRdb and include only in-frame sequences with V and J called. Some clones fail to appear in such tables; in the studies checked, an unresolved V gene covers under half of the shortfall, and the cause of the remainder is unknown. The sample table shows about 72,000 clones, and roughly 90% are seen once. The leading ten clones occupy 1.5% to 2% of the sample. This material consisted of peripheral blood, taken in the first trimester of pregnancy. These receptors were obtained from a female donor in good health, enrolled as a control in a pregnancy study.

The chain has TRBV2 and TRBJ1-5; 7 positions agree with TRBD1. Germline V gene lookup returns CDR1 SNHLY and CDR2 FYNNEI. V lost 6 bases and J lost 1; bases outside the gene matches: 9. The CDR3 runs 16 residues. In nucleotides, the CDR3 is TGTGCCAGCAGGAAACAGGGGAGACGGAGCAATCAGCCCCAGCATTTT. Amino acids: CASRKQGRRSNQPQHF.

The chain uses TRBV28 and TRBJ2-7; TRBD2 matches at 11 bases. The CDR3 sequence is 16 residues long. Germline lookup yields CDR1 MDHEN and CDR2 SYDVKM. After removal of 6 bases from V and 1 base from J, the junction contained 8 bases not matched to a gene. CDR3: CASRPPGTSGSYEQYF. In nucleotides, the CDR3 is TGTGCCAGCAGGCCTCCCGGGACTAGCGGTTCCTACGAGCAGTACTTC.